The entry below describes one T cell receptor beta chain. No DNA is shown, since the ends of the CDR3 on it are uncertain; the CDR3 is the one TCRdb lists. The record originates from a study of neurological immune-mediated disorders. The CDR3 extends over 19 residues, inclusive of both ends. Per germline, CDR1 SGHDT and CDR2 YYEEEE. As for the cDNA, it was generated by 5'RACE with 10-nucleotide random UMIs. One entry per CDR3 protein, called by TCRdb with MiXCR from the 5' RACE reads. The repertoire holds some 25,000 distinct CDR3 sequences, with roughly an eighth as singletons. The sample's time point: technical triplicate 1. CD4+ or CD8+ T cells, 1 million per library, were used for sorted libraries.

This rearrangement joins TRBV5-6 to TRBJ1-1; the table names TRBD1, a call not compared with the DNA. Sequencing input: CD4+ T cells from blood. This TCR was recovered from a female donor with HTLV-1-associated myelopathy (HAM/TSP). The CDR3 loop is CASSFYICSARRQYTEAFF.